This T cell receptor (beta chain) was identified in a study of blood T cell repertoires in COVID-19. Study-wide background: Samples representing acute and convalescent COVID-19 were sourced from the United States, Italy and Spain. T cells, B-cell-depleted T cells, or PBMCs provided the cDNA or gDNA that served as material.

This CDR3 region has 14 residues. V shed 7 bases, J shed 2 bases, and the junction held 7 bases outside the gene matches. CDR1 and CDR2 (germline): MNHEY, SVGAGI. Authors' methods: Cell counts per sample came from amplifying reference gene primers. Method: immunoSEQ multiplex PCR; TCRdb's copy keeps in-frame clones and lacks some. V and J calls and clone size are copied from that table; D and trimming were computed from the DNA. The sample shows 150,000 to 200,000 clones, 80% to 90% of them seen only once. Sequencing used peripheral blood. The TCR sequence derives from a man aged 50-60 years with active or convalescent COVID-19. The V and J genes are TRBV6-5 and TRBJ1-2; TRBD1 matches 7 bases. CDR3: CASNPTGDNYGYTF. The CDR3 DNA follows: TGTGCCAGCAATCCTACAGGGGACAACTATGGCTACACCTTC.